The 9 T cell receptor beta chains presented below share a single source sample, sequenced in a study of early T cells in non-severe SARS-CoV-2 infection. TCRdb re-analysed the 5' RACE reads in MiXCR, keeping a single row per CDR3 protein. The repertoire has roughly 93,000 distinct CDR3 sequences, approximately 9.9% of them found once; the top ten carry approximately 5.4%. The sequencing sample was made of whole blood. The receptors were sampled from an adult who was a healthcare worker with PCR-confirmed SARS-CoV-2 infection or an uninfected control (not recorded which).

This clonotype was picked up many times. This chain links TRBV7-3 with TRBJ1-3; 7 nucleotides line up with TRBD1. CDR3 length: 19 residues. V gave up 1 base and J gave up 2 bases; unmatched junction bases: 14. CDR1 and CDR2 (germline): SGHTA, FQGTGA. The CDR3 sequence: CASSLKGQVIGSAGNTIYF. Here the CDR3 DNA reads TGTGCCAGCAGCTTAAAAGGACAGGTGATCGGCTCGGCTGGAAACACCATATATTTT.

This clonotype was picked up a small number of times. The chain links TRBV20-1 to TRBJ2-7, with 8 bases that match TRBD2. Germline CDR1 reads DFQATT; CDR2 reads SNEGSKA (reference sequence). This CDR3 is 16 amino acids long. The ends lost 3 bases at V and 1 base at J; junction bases unmatched: 11. The CDR3: CSASGGSGRESYEQYF. The CDR3 nucleotides read TGCAGTGCTAGCGGCGGGAGCGGGAGAGAGTCCTACGAGCAGTACTTC.

This clonotype was observed a handful of times. This chain uses TRBV6-5 with TRBJ1-6, with a tentative D call TRBD1 (6 bases). There are 14 residues in the CDR3. Germline CDR1 reads MNHEY; CDR2 reads SVGAGI. Trimming pared 0 bases from V and 9 bases from J, leaving 9 bases between. For the CDR3, the DNA is TGTGCCAGCAGTTACTCGGACAGAACTTCACCCCTCCACTTT. Protein product: CASSYSDRTSPLHF.

The chain is built from TRBV12-3 or TRBV12-4 and TRBJ1-6; D not resolved. V was trimmed by 3 bases and J by 5 bases, leaving 11 bases between them. This CDR3 is 15 amino acids long. The CDR3 loop reads CASSFELLNNSPLHF. The CDR3 DNA is TGTGCCAGCAGTTTTGAACTCCTTAATAATTCACCCCTCCACTTT.

This clonotype has at least ten counts. The rearrangement uses TRBV29-1 and TRBJ2-2, with D hard to call. Trimming stripped 4 bases from V and 0 bases from J, with 6 bases between. CDR1 and CDR2 from the germline V gene are SQVTM and ANQGSEA. The CDR3 has 13 residues. In nucleotides, the CDR3 is TGCAGCGTTGGACACACGAACACCGGGGAGCTGTTTTTT. Translating it yields CSVGHTNTGELFF.

This clonotype was detected many times. The chain combines TRBV4-1 with TRBJ2-7, with TRBD2 identical over 10 bases. The germline gives CDR1 MGHRA, CDR2 YSYEKL. The CDR3 is made up of 15 amino acids. J lost 6 bases, V lost 0 bases, and 5 bases had no gene match. The DNA for the CDR3 is TGCGCCAGCAGCCAAGAAGGACCTAGCGGGAGCGAGCAGTACTTC. It specifies CASSQEGPSGSEQYF.

The gene calls are TRBV20-1 and TRBJ1-2; the D gene is possibly TRBD1 (6 bases). Germline CDR1 is DFQATT and CDR2 is SNEGSKA (reference sequence). CDR3 size: 14 residues. Deletions cut 3 bases from V and 7 bases from J, with 18 bases between. CDR3 nucleotide sequence: TGCAGTGCTAGTCAGGGGAGGAGGTCTACTGGCTACACCTTC. This encodes CSASQGRRSTGYTF.

This clonotype was seen only a few times. The DNA for the CDR3 is TGTGCCAGCAGCTTGAATCTTCAGGGGGCACGAACCGGGGAGCTGTTTTTT. Amino acid sequence: CASSLNLQGARTGELFF. This chain connects TRBV7-9 to TRBJ2-2, with 8 bases aligning to TRBD1. Germline CDR1 reads SEHNR; CDR2 reads FQNEAQ (reference sequence). The trim removed 3 bases at V and 5 bases at J, leaving 11 bases unmatched. This CDR3 comprises 17 residues.

This clonotype was detected many times. The chain couples TRBV28 to TRBJ1-3; TRBD1 agrees at 7 bases. The CDR3 covers 15 residues. In germline, CDR1 is MDHEN, CDR2 SYDVKM. The V and J ends lost 3 bases and 4 bases, in that order; junction bases with no gene match: 6. The CDR3 coding sequence is TGTGCCAGCAGTTTCCTGACAGGGTCGGGAAACACCATATATTTT. Its translation is CASSFLTGSGNTIYF.